These 10 T cell receptor beta chains share one sample of origin, sequenced in a study of a mutant IDH1 vaccine in newly diagnosed glioma. The table came from immunoSEQ multiplex PCR; TCRdb's copy has only in-frame clones and leaves some out. The sample comprises about 54,000 clones, around 87% of which are singletons, and around 1.5% rests with the top ten. Their recognized antigens are unknown. Time point reported: week 23, last vaccination. Each vaccine dose was 300 ug of mutant IDH1 20-mer peptide, with topical imiquimod. This sample comprised PBMCs, obtained from a glioma patient whose treatment included an IDH1 peptide vaccine. The source of these receptors is a man aged 35 to 55 with glioma.

This clone was picked up a small number of times. The chain is built from TRBV19 and TRBJ2-1; 10 positions agree with TRBD2. From germline, CDR1 is LNHDA and CDR2 SQIVND (reference sequence). The V segment lost 3 bases and the J segment 7 bases; nucleotides outside the gene matches: 6. The CDR3 sequence is 15 residues long. Here the CDR3 reads CASSISLAGVNEQFF. Here the CDR3 DNA reads TGTGCCAGTAGTATCAGTCTAGCGGGAGTTAATGAGCAGTTCTTC. Full variable domain (rest looked up from reference TRBV19 and TRBJ2-1): DGGITQSPKYLFRKEGQNVTLSCEQNLNHDAMYWYRQDPGQGLRLIYYSQIVNDFQKGDIAEGYSVSREKKESFPLTVTSAQKNPTAFYLCASSISLAGVNEQFFGPGTRLTVL.

This clone was picked up one time. V gene TRBV5-1 combines with J gene TRBJ2-3, with D hard to call. V was trimmed by 3 bases and J by 0 bases, leaving 5 bases between them. This CDR3 is built from 13 residues. Germline V lookup: CDR1 SGHRS, CDR2 YFSETQ. The DNA of the CDR3 is TGCGCCAGCAGCTCGACTAGCACAGATACGCAGTATTTT. Translating gives CASSSTSTDTQYF.

The genes are TRBV29-1 and TRBJ1-3, with 9 bases matching TRBD1. Trimming at V came to 5 bases and at J to 2 bases, leaving 10 bases not matched to a gene. Per germline, CDR1 SQVTM and CDR2 ANQGSEA. The CDR3 is 16 residues long. CDR3 nucleotide sequence: TGCAGCGTTTCCCCGGGACAGGGTGGCACTGGAAACACCATATATTTT. This sequence encodes CSVSPGQGGTGNTIYF.

The chain joins TRBV5-8 to TRBJ1-1; 7 bases match TRBD1. The germline V gene encodes CDR1 SGHTS and CDR2 YDEGEE. Trimming removed 5 bases from V and 1 base from J; junction bases left unmatched: 5. This CDR3 region has 14 residues. The CDR3 region has the DNA TGTGCCAGCAGTTACAGACAGGGGAACACTGAAGCTTTCTTT. This encodes CASSYRQGNTEAFF.

V and J are TRBV9 and TRBJ1-2; tentative D call: TRBD1 (5 bases). The V end was cut by 3 bases, the J end by 3 bases, with 15 bases between. Germline values: CDR1 SGDLS, CDR2 YYNGEE. The CDR3 contains 15 residues. CDR3 in amino acids: CASSAAGRGDYGYTF. The CDR3, as DNA: TGTGCCAGCAGCGCGGCGGGCCGGGGGGACTATGGCTACACCTTC.

V is TRBV7-3 and J is TRBJ2-5, with D possibly TRBD2 on 6 matching bases. The ends were cut back, 5 bases at V and 5 bases at J, with 18 bases in the middle. This CDR3 is 15 amino acids long. Germline loops: CDR1 SGHTA, CDR2 FQGTGA. CDR3 sequence reads: CASSPLGAGRETQYF. The CDR3 DNA sequence: TGTGCCAGCAGCCCCCTTGGGGCGGGAAGGGAGACCCAGTACTTC.

This rearrangement joins TRBV7-2 to TRBJ1-5; possible D gene TRBD1, 6 bases. Germline-derived CDR1 and CDR2 are SGHTA and FQGNSA. This CDR3 has 13 amino acids. Trimming stripped 1 base from V and 7 bases from J, with 8 bases between. The CDR3 region is CASSLGRGQPQHF. CDR3 sequence (DNA): TGTGCCAGCAGCTTAGGCAGGGGCCAGCCCCAGCATTTT.

V is TRBV2 and J is TRBJ2-3; 8 positions match TRBD2. Germline V CDR1 and CDR2: SNHLY, FYNNEI. V was pared by 3 bases and J by 1 base, with 3 bases of the junction left unmatched. The CDR3 contains 15 residues. The CDR3 nucleotides are TGTGCCAGCAGTGATCCAGCGGGAGGCACAGATACGCAGTATTTT. This codes for CASSDPAGGTDTQYF.

The rearrangement uses TRBV7-2 and TRBJ2-7; no clear D. This CDR3 is 13 amino acids long. Germline assignment: CDR1 SGHTA and CDR2 FQGNSA. The V and J ends lost 5 bases and 3 bases respectively, with 11 bases between them. In nucleotides, the CDR3 is TGTGCCAGCAGCCTGGGTGGAAACTACGAGCAGTACTTC. Translating gives CASSLGGNYEQYF.

This chain uses TRBV7-9 with TRBJ2-2; TRBD2 might be the D (6 bases). This CDR3 has 16 amino acids. V lost 5 bases and J 2 bases, leaving 15 bases between the germline ends. Germline CDR1 is SEHNR and CDR2 is FQNEAQ (reference sequence). The CDR3 coding sequence is TGTGCCAGCAGCCCCAGGGTAGCGGCAAACACCGGGGAGCTGTTTTTT. It codes for CASSPRVAANTGELFF. Based on the CDR3 plus reference TRBV7-9 and TRBJ2-2, the full variable domain is DTGVSQNPRHKITKRGQNVTFRCDPISEHNRLYWYRQTLGQGPEFLTYFQNEAQLEKSRLLSDRFSAERPKGSFSTLEIQRTEQGDSAMYLCASSPRVAANTGELFFGEGSRLTVL.